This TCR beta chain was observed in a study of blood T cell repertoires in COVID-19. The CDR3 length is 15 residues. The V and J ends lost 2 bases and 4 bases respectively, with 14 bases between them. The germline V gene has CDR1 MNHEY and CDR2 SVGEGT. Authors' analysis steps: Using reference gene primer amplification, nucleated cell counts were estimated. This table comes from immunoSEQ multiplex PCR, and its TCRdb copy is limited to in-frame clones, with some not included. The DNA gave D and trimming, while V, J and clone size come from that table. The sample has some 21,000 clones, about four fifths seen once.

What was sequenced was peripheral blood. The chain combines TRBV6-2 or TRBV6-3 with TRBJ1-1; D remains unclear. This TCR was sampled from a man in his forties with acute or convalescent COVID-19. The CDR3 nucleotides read TGTGCCAGCAGTTACAGGGTGTTCGGGAGCACTGAAGCTTTCTTT. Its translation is CASSYRVFGSTEAFF.